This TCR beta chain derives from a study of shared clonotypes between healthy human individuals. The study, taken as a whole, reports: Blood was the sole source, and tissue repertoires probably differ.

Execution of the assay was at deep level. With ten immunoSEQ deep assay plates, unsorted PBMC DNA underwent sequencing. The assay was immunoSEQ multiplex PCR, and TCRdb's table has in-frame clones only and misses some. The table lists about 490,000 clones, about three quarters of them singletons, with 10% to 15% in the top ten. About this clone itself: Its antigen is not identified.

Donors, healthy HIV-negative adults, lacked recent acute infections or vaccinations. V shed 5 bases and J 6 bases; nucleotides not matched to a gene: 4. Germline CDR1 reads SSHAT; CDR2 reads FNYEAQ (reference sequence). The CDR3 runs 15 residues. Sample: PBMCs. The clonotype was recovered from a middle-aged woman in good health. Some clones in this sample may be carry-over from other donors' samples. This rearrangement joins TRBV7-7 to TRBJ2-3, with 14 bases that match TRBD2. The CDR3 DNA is TGTGCCAGCAGCACCGGGACTAGCGGGAGTGATACGCAGTATTTT. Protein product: CASSTGTSGSDTQYF.